Following are 22 T cell receptor beta chains from one sample sequenced in a study of tumor and adjacent non-tumor tissue in lung cancer. No cell sorting was done before RNA was extracted from the tissue. This non-tumor lung sample came from over 3 cm beyond the tumor edge. A modified ARM-PCR protocol with three rounds of nested PCR amplified TCRbeta. MiXCR, run by TCRdb on the multiplex PCR reads, gives a single entry per CDR3 protein. The sample consists of under 85,000 distinct CDR3 sequences, 76% of them appearing once. Sequencing was carried out using distant non-tumor lung tissue. All receptors derive from a man aged 70 or older with non-small cell lung cancer.

The V and J genes are TRBV10-3 and TRBJ1-1; 7 nucleotides align to TRBD1. The V segment lost 4 bases and the J segment 3 bases; nucleotides outside the gene matches: 8. CDR1 ENHRY and CDR2 SYGVKD come from the germline V gene. The CDR3 covers 15 residues. The CDR3 here is CAISGKTGSDTEAFF. CDR3 DNA sequence: TGTGCCATCAGTGGTAAGACAGGGAGTGACACTGAAGCTTTCTTT.

About this clonotype: One end of the junction does not line up with germline, which may come from a read error. The V call is TRBV6-1, the J call TRBJ2-6; 7 bases match TRBD1. Per the germline V gene, CDR1 is MNHNS and CDR2 is SASEGT. The CDR3 consists of 14 residues. CDR3 amino acids: CTSSEGAGTNVLTF. The CDR3 nucleotides read TGTACCAGCAGTGAGGGGGCTGGGACCAACGTACTGACTTTC.

Worth noting for this clonotype: This clone may be a read error of a much larger clone one base away. This chain connects TRBV20-1 to TRBJ2-1, with D perhaps TRBD2 (6 bases). CDR3 length equals 13 residues. With 5 bases removed from V and 5 bases from J, the gap between germline ends came to 13 bases. Germline V gene sequence: CDR1 DFQATT, CDR2 SNEGSKA (reference sequence). Here the CDR3 reads CSAADGGDNEQFF. The CDR3 DNA reads TGCAGTGCTGCTGACGGGGGAGACAATGAGCAGTTCTTC.

This clonotype was found many times. V gene TRBV25-1 combines with J gene TRBJ2-5; D call uncertain. Germline assignment: CDR1 MGHDK and CDR2 SYGVNS. The CDR3 length is 15 residues. Trimming left V 2 bases short and J 2 bases short, with 12 bases between. The CDR3 region has the DNA TGTGCCAGCAGTGAACCAAGGCAGCCTCAAGAGACCCAGTACTTC. Its translation: CASSEPRQPQETQYF. The variable domain in full, completed from reference TRBV25-1 and TRBJ2-5, reads EADIYQTPRYLVIGTGKKITLECSQTMGHDKMYWYQQDPGMELHLIHYSYGVNSTEKGDLSSESTVSRIRTEHFPLTLESARPSHTSQYLCASSEPRQPQETQYFGPGTRLLVL.

As concerns this clonotype: A much larger clone sits a single nucleotide away, making a read error possible. The rearrangement uses TRBV9 and TRBJ2-1; D unresolved. The CDR3 extends over 13 amino acids. CDR1 and CDR2 (germline): SGDLS, YYNGEE. CDR3 region: CASSVGVDNKQFF. DNA for the CDR3: TGTGCCAGCAGCGTAGGGGTTGACAATAAGCAGTTCTTC.

For this clonotype: An end of the junction does not agree with germline; a read error may underlie this. The CDR3 bases are TGTACCAGCAACTTAGTAGGCACAGGGGTTGCCGAGGAGCTGTTTTTT. This gives the protein CTSNLVGTGVAEELFF. The V and J genes are TRBV11-2 and TRBJ2-2; TRBD1 matches 7 bases. Germline CDR1 reads SGHAT; CDR2 reads FQNNGV. The CDR3 runs 16 residues.

With respect to this clonotype: This may be a read error, as it is one base from a much larger clone. The chain is built from TRBV12-3 or TRBV12-4 and TRBJ1-3; a possible D gene is TRBD1 (5 bases). CDR3 length: 17 amino acids. V was shortened by 5 bases and J by 0 bases, with 17 bases between the two germline ends. The CDR3 nucleotides read TGTGCCAGCAGTCCCCGGACAAGGGGAATCTCTGGAAACACCATATATTTT. It is translated as CASSPRTRGISGNTIYF.

With regard to this clonotype: At one end, the junction sequence differs from germline, possibly due to a read error. The genes are TRBV11-2 and TRBJ2-5; 7 bases are shared with TRBD1. The CDR3 runs to 15 residues. Germline assignment: CDR1 SGHAT and CDR2 FQNNGV. The CDR3 DNA reads as TGTGCGAGCAGCCAGGGGACAGTTGGGCAAGAGACACAGAACTTC. Translating gives CASSQGTVGQETQNF.

A word on this clonotype: At one of its ends the junction is not consistent with the germline gene, which may arise from a read error. V is TRBV11-3 and J is TRBJ2-3, with D perhaps TRBD2 (5 bases). Germline CDR1 reads SGHNT; CDR2 reads YENEEA. The length of the CDR3 is 15 residues. The CDR3: CTSTRREVRTDTQYF. The CDR3 DNA follows: TGTACCAGCACCCGTCGGGAAGTCAGAACAGATACGCAGTATTTT. The variable domain in full, completed from reference TRBV11-3 and TRBJ2-3, reads EAGVVQSPRYKIIEKKQPVAFWCNPISGHNTLYWYLQNLGQGPELLIRYENEEAVDDSQLPKDRFSAERLKGVDSTLKIQPAELGDSAVYLCTSTRREVRTDTQYFGPGTRLTVL.

V and J are TRBV12-3 or TRBV12-4 and TRBJ2-1; TRBD2 matches 9 bases. The length of the CDR3 is 14 residues. With V trimmed by 10 bases and J by 10 bases, 14 bases remained unmatched. CDR3 sequence: CATNVSGLAGEQFF. The CDR3 DNA reads as TGTGCCACCAATGTATCGGGACTAGCCGGGGAGCAGTTCTTC.

Comments on this clonotype: The junction departs from the called germline gene at one end, perhaps through a read error. This sequence joins TRBV20-1 and TRBJ2-7, with TRBD2 identical over 10 bases. Germline CDR1 is DFQATT and CDR2 is SNEGSKA (reference sequence). The CDR3 runs 15 residues. This CDR3 is CSVGEELAGTYEQHF. As DNA, the CDR3 is TGCAGTGTTGGAGAAGAACTAGCGGGGACCTACGAGCAGCACTTC.

This clonotype was detected once. One end of the junction is discordant with germline, which a read error may explain. The V call is TRBV29-1, the J call TRBJ2-5; no firm D call. Germline loops: CDR1 SQVTM, CDR2 ANQGSEA. The CDR3 loop spans 13 amino acids. Here the CDR3 reads CRLVQLAGETQYF. CDR3 DNA: TGCAGACTTGTACAGCTGGCAGGAGAGACACAGTATTTC. Variable domain in full (rest from reference TRBV29-1 and TRBJ2-5): SAVISQKPSRDICQRGTSLTIQCQVDSQVTMMFWYRQQPGQSLTLIATANQGSEATYESGFVIDKFPISRPNLTFSTLTVSNMSPEDSSIYLCRLVQLAGETQYFGPGTRLLVL.

On this clonotype itself: An end of the junction differs from the germline gene, which may be a read error. The chain couples TRBV4-3 to TRBJ2-3; 10 nucleotides agree with TRBD2. The CDR3 is 17 residues long. Germline values: CDR1 LGHNA, CDR2 YSLEER. The DNA of the CDR3 is TGCACCAGCATCCAAGATGGGCCTAGCGGGGGAACAGATACGCAGTATTTT. This sequence encodes CTSIQDGPSGGTDTQYF.

On this clonotype itself: This CDR3 fails to terminate in the conserved phenylalanine or tryptophan, so it likely reflects a read error. The DNA is left out, because the CDR3 cannot be placed on it with certainty; the CDR3 is given as TCRdb lists it. This rearrangement joins TRBV6-2 or TRBV6-3 to TRBJ2-2. The CDR3 length equals 13 residues, ends included. Germline V lookup: CDR1 MNHEY, CDR2 SVGEGT. The CDR3 sequence: CASSRINTGEVFL.

This chain joins TRBV6-6 and TRBJ2-1; 11 positions agree with TRBD2. V lost 5 bases and J lost 12; bases outside the gene matches: 18. Germline values: CDR1 MNHNY, CDR2 SVGAGI (reference sequence). This CDR3 contains 17 residues. As DNA, the CDR3 is TGTGCCAGCAGTAACCCGGGACTAGCGGAAGGTGTAGGTGTGCAGTTCTTC. Amino acid sequence: CASSNPGLAEGVGVQFF.

About this clonotype itself: One end of the junction is discordant with germline, which a read error may explain. The chain joins TRBV6-1 to TRBJ2-2; a weak D match, TRBD2 (5 bases). CDR1 MNHNS and CDR2 SASEGT come from the germline V gene. The CDR3 runs to 12 residues. CDR3 nucleotides: TGTGCCAGCTTTGAGGCGCCCGGGGAGCTGTGTTTT. As protein: CASFEAPGELCF.

To note about this clonotype: One end of the junction is discordant with germline, which a read error may explain. The chain is built from TRBV6-5 and TRBJ2-6, with 10 bases aligning to TRBD1. The CDR3 covers 17 residues. Germline lookup yields CDR1 MNHEY and CDR2 SVGAGI. Written as DNA, the CDR3 is TGTGCCAGCAGTTCCGGGACAGGGGACTCCGGGGTCAACGACCTGACGTTC. Translated, it gives CASSSGTGDSGVNDLTF.

On this clonotype itself: The CDR3 carries no conserved terminal phenylalanine or tryptophan, so it likely arises from a read error. The V and J genes are TRBV12-3 or TRBV12-4 and TRBJ1-1; no clear D. The CDR3 totals 13 residues. Deletions cut 1 base from V and 5 bases from J, with 8 bases between. CDR3 coding DNA: TGTGCCAGCAGTTTAGGAGGCCGAACTGAAGCTTTCGTT. Its protein is CASSLGGRTEAFV.

Concerning this clonotype itself: Since no conserved phenylalanine or tryptophan closes the CDR3, a read error is the likely cause. The CDR3 nucleotides are TGTGCCAGCAGTCAGAATGAGGTACTGGTGTCGAATACGCAGTATCTT. It codes for CASSQNEVLVSNTQYL. The chain joins TRBV6-2 or TRBV6-3 to TRBJ2-3; D is unresolved. Germline loops: CDR1 MNHEY, CDR2 SVGEGT. The CDR3 spans 16 residues. The ends were cut back, 5 bases at V and 7 bases at J, with 22 bases in the middle.

As concerns this clonotype: The junction does not match germline at one end; this may be a read error. The chain employs TRBV11-1 and TRBJ1-6, with TRBD1 as a possible D gene (6 bases). The CDR3 runs 15 residues. Germline V gives CDR1 SGHAT, CDR2 FQDESV (reference sequence). The CDR3 sequence: CVSSSGQPDNSPLHF. DNA of the CDR3: TGTGTCAGCAGCTCCGGACAGCCTGATAATTCACCTCTCCACTTT.

To note about this clonotype: A single base separates this from a much larger clone, so it may be a read error. This rearrangement joins TRBV5-1 to TRBJ2-3; D unresolved. CDR3 length: 12 residues. Germline-derived CDR1 and CDR2 are SGHRS and YFSETQ. CDR3 nucleotide sequence: TGCGCCAGCCGCTTTATCACAGATACGCAGTATTTT. Its translation: CASRFITDTQYF.

Details on this clonotype: The junction shows a germline mismatch at one end, possibly a read error. This sequence joins TRBV6-5 and TRBJ2-1, with D possibly being TRBD1 (5 bases). The germline V gene has CDR1 MNHEY and CDR2 SVGAGI. This CDR3 comprises 14 residues. DNA of the CDR3: TGTGTCAGCAGTTCCCAAGACAGAAACAATGAGCAATTTTTC. Encoded protein: CVSSSQDRNNEQFF.